In its sample, the clone carrying this TCR beta chain was seen once. Per germline, CDR1 LNHDA and CDR2 SQIVND (reference sequence). This CDR3 comprises 16 residues. After removal of 7 bases from V and 2 bases from J, the junction contained 10 bases not matched to a gene. The data are from a study of blood T cell repertoires in COVID-19. Study as a whole: Italy, Spain and the United States were the sources of the convalescent and acute COVID-19 samples.

TCRdb's copy holds only in-frame clones and misses some; the assay was immunoSEQ multiplex PCR. The repertoire holds about 140,000 clones, with roughly 86% as singletons. The source material was peripheral blood. The clonotype was recovered from a human donor in a cohort sampled during active COVID-19. The chain carries TRBV19 and TRBJ2-2; 7 nucleotides match TRBD2. The CDR3: CASNWGGGLNTGELFF. The CDR3 DNA is TGTGCCAGTAATTGGGGCGGGGGACTTAACACCGGGGAGCTGTTTTTT.